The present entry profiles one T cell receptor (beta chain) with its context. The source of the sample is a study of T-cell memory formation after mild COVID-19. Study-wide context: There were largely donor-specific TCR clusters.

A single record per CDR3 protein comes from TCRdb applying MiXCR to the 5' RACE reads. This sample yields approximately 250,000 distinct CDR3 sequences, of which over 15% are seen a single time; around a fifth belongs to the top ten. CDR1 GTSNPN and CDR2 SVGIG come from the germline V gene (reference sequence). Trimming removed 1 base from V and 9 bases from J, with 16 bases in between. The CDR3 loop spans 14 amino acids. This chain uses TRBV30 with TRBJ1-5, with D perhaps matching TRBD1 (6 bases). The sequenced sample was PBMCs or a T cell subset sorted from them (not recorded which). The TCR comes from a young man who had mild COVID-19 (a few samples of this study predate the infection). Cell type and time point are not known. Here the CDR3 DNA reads TGTGCCTGGAGTGCGACAGGAGGGCAGGGGCCCCAGCATTTT. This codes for CAWSATGGQGPQHF.